A selection of T cell receptor beta chains follows, all from one sample in a study of blood T cell repertoires in COVID-19. TCRdb's copy holds only in-frame clones and misses some; the assay was immunoSEQ multiplex PCR. The table shows about 280,000 clones, with 85% occurring only once. Specimen: peripheral blood. The receptors come from a human donor in a cohort sampled during active COVID-19. Each CDR3 is given with its conserved first and last residue. A D gene is named only where the DNA matches it firmly. Clone size is not always given. Where it is, it says once, few, many or a class for expanded clones.

clone size,D gene,V gene,J gene,CDR3 DNA,CDR3 protein
-,TRBD2,TRBV4-2,TRBJ2-3,TGTGCCAGCAGCCAAGCACGGACTAGCGGAAAAGATACGCAGTATTTT,CASSQARTSGKDTQYF
-,TRBD2,TRBV6-6,TRBJ2-1,TGTGCCAGCAGCCTGACTAGCGGGCCCAGAAATGAGCAGTTCTTC,CASSLTSGPRNEQFF
-,TRBD1,TRBV14,TRBJ2-2,TGTGCCAGCAGCCACCACAGGGGAGTCGCCGGGGAGCTGTTTTTT,CASSHHRGVAGELFF
-,-,TRBV4-1,TRBJ2-3,TGCGCCAGCAGCCAGCAACCACTAGATACGCAGTATTTT,CASSQQPLDTQYF
-,TRBD2,TRBV7-8,TRBJ2-1,TGTGCCAGCAGCTCAATACTGGGACTAGCGGGAACTTACAATGAGCAGTTCTTC,CASSSILGLAGTYNEQFF
-,TRBD1,TRBV4-2,TRBJ1-1,TGTGCCAGCAGCCAAGGACAGGGGATTTACACTGAAGCTTTCTTT,CASSQGQGIYTEAFF
-,-,TRBV7-9,TRBJ2-2,TGTGCCAGCAGCCCACGGGGGGCCAGAAACACCGGGGAGCTGTTTTTT,CASSPRGARNTGELFF
-,-,TRBV19,TRBJ2-3,TGTGCCAGTAGTCTCCGACAGACTGGCACAGATACGCAGTATTTT,CASSLRQTGTDTQYF
-,TRBD1,TRBV19,TRBJ2-5,TGTGCCAGTAGCCCCGGACAGGTCCAAGAGACCCAGTACTTC,CASSPGQVQETQYF
-,TRBD2,TRBV3-1/TRBV3-2,TRBJ2-3,TGTGCCAGCAGCCAAGCGGGAGGGGACACAGATACGCAGTATTTT,CASSQAGGDTDTQYF
-,TRBD1,TRBV6-5,TRBJ1-6,TGTGCCAGCAGTTACCGGGGCAGGGGGCAATTACCCCTCCACTTT,CASSYRGRGQLPLHF
-,TRBD1,TRBV5-1,TRBJ2-7,TGCGCCAGCGCCTGGACAGGGGCCGAGCAGTACTTC,CASAWTGAEQYF
once,-,TRBV6-5,TRBJ2-7,TGTGCCAGCCAGACCCCAGGGTCTTTAAACGAGCAGTACTTC,CASQTPGSLNEQYF
-,-,TRBV7-8,TRBJ2-5,TGTGCCAGCAGCTTACCAGGGTACCAAGAGACCCAGTACTTC,CASSLPGYQETQYF
-,-,TRBV18,TRBJ2-2,TGTGCCAGCTCACGGTCGGGAGAGAACACCGGGGAGCTGTTTTTT,CASSRSGENTGELFF
-,-,TRBV5-1,TRBJ1-2,TGCGCCAGCAGCTTAGTTGCGGGAGGACCACCACCCCATGGCTACACCTTC,CASSLVAGGPPPHGYTF
-,TRBD1,TRBV23-1,TRBJ2-3,TGCGCCACCGACCCGGTTACAGGGGGTACAGATACGCAGTATTTT,CATDPVTGGTDTQYF
-,TRBD2,TRBV9,TRBJ2-3,TGTGCCAGCAGCGGCCGTCCCAGCGGGGGCTATGATACGCAGTATTTT,CASSGRPSGGYDTQYF
-,-,TRBV19,TRBJ2-7,TGTGCCAGTAGGCCGGGACATTCCTCTTCCTACGAGCAGTACTTC,CASRPGHSSSYEQYF
once,TRBD2,TRBV19,TRBJ2-1,TGTGCCAGTAGTAGTCGACTAGCGGGAAGTTGGAATGAGCAGTTCTTC,CASSSRLAGSWNEQFF
-,-,TRBV11-2,TRBJ2-7,TGTGCCAGCAGCTTAGATCCAACGGGCTACGAGCAGTACTTC,CASSLDPTGYEQYF
-,TRBD2,TRBV19,TRBJ2-3,TGTGCCAGTAGTATCCGCGGGACTAGCGGCACAGATACGCAGTATTTT,CASSIRGTSGTDTQYF
few,-,TRBV3-1/TRBV3-2,TRBJ1-5,TGTGCCAGCAGCACGAGTTTCACAGGCAGCCCCCAGCATTTT,CASSTSFTGSPQHF
few,TRBD2,TRBV2,TRBJ2-2,TGTGCCAGCAATTCTCTTGCGGGAGGGCCGGGGGAGCTGTTTTTT,CASNSLAGGPGELFF
-,TRBD2,TRBV7-2,TRBJ2-1,TGTGCCAGCAGCCAGACTAGCGCTCGGTCCTACAATGAGCAGTTCTTC,CASSQTSARSYNEQFF
-,-,TRBV6-6,TRBJ2-5,TGTGCCAGCAGTTACAGAAGACTAATAGGAGAGACCCAGCACTTC,CASSYRRLIGETQHF
-,TRBD2,TRBV5-5,TRBJ2-5,TGTGCCAGCAGCTTGGGATCAGCGGGGTCTATAGAGACCCAGTACTTC,CASSLGSAGSIETQYF
-,-,TRBV6-6,TRBJ2-2,TGTGCCAGCAGGGGGGGGGCAGGGAACACCGGGGAGCTGTTTTTT,CASRGGAGNTGELFF
-,TRBD2,TRBV6-5,TRBJ2-4,TGTGCCAGCCGGGGACTAGCGGGTCGGATTCAGTACTTC,CASRGLAGRIQYF
-,-,TRBV6-2/TRBV6-3,TRBJ2-3,TGTGCCAGCAGTTATAGGAGACTTTTTACAGATACGCAGTATTTT,CASSYRRLFTDTQYF
-,TRBD2,TRBV5-6,TRBJ2-1,TGTGCCAGCAGCTTGGCCGGGCTAGCGGCCTACAATGAGCAGTTCTTC,CASSLAGLAAYNEQFF
-,TRBD1,TRBV28,TRBJ2-1,TGTGCCAGCAGTTTAGGGAGGACAGGGGTATTCTTC,CASSLGRTGVFF
few,-,TRBV4-1,TRBJ2-1,TGCGCCAGCAGCGGACTTGACTCCTACAATGAGCAGTTCTTC,CASSGLDSYNEQFF